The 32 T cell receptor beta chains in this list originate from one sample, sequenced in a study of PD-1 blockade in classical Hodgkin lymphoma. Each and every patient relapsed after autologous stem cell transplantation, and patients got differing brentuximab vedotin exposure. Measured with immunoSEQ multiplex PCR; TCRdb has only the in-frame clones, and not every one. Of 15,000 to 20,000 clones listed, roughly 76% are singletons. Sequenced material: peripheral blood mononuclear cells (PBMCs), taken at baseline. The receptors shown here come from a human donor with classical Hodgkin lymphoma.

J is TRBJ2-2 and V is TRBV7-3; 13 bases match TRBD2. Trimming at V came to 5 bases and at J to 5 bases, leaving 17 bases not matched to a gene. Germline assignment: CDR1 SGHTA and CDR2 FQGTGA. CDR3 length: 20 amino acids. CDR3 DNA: TGTGCCAGCAGCCGCGTTGGGCCCGGACTAGCGGGAGCTGGGACCGGGGAGCTGTTTTTT. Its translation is CASSRVGPGLAGAGTGELFF.

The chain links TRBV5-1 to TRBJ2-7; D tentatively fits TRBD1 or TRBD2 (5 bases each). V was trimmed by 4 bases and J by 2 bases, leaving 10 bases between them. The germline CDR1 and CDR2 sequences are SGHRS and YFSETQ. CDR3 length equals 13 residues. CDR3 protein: CASSRDGTYEQYF. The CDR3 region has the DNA TGCGCCAGCAGCCGGGACGGTACCTACGAGCAGTACTTC.

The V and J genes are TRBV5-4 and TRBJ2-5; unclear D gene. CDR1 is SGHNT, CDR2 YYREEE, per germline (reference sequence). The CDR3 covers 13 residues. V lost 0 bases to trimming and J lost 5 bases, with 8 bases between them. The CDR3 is CASSLVSGETQYF. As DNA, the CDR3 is TGTGCCAGCAGCTTGGTTTCCGGGGAGACCCAGTACTTC.

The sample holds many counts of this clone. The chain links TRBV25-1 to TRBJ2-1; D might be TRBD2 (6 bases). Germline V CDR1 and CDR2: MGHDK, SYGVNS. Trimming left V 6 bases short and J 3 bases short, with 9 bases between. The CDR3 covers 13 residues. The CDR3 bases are TGTGCCAGCAGGAAGGGAGGCTACAATGAGCAGTTCTTC. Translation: CASRKGGYNEQFF.

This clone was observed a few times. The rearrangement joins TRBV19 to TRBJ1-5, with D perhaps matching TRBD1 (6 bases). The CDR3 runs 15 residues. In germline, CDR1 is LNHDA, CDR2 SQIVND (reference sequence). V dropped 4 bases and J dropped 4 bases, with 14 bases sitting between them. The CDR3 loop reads CASSTLDRENQPQHF. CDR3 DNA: TGTGCCAGTAGTACTCTGGACAGAGAAAATCAGCCCCAGCATTTT.

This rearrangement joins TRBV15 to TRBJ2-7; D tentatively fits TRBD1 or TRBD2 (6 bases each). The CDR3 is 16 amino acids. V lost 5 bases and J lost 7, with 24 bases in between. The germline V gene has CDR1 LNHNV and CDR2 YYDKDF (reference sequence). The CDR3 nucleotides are TGTGCCACCAGCGGAGGGCAGGGGACTTATCAATCGGAGCAGTACTTC. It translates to CATSGGQGTYQSEQYF.

The CDR3 here is CAYIMDAGFSPLHF. CDR3 bases: TGTGCCTACATAATGGACGCGGGGTTTTCACCCCTCCACTTT. This chain links TRBV30 with TRBJ1-6; D remains unclear. The germline V and J ends were trimmed by 7 bases and 9 bases, with 19 bases remaining between them. This CDR3 spans 14 amino acids. Per the germline V gene, CDR1 is GTSNPN and CDR2 is SVGIG (reference sequence).

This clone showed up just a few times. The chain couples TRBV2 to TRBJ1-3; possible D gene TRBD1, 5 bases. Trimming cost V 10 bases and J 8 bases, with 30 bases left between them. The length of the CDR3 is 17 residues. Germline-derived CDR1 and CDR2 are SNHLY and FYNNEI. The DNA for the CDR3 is TGTGCCACCCTTTTGGGGCGCCACGCCTCAATTGGGGACACCATATATTTT. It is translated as CATLLGRHASIGDTIYF.

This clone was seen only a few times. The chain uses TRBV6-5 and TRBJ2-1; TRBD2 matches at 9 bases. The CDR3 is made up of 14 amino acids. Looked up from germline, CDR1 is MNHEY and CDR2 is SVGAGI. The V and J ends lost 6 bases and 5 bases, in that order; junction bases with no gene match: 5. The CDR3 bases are TGTGCCAGCAGAGAGCGGGGGGCAAACAATGAGCAGTTCTTC. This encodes CASRERGANNEQFF.

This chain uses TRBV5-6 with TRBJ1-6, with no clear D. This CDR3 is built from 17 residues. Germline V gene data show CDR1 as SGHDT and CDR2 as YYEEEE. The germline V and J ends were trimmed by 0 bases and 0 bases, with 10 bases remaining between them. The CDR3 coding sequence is TGTGCCAGCAGCTTGGTCGGGGTTTCCTCCTATAATTCACCCCTCCACTTT. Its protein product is CASSLVGVSSYNSPLHF.

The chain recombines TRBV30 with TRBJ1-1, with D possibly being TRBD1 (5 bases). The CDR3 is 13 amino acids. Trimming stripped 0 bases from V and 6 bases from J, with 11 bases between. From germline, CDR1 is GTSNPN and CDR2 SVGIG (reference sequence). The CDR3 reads CAWSVTGRAEAFF. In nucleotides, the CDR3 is TGTGCCTGGAGTGTAACGGGACGCGCTGAAGCTTTCTTT.

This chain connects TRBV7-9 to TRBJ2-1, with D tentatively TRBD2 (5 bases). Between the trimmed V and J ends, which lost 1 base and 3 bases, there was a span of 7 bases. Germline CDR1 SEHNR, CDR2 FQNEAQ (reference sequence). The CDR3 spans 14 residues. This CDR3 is CASSLGRGYNEQFF. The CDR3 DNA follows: TGTGCCAGCAGCTTAGGTCGGGGCTACAATGAGCAGTTCTTC.

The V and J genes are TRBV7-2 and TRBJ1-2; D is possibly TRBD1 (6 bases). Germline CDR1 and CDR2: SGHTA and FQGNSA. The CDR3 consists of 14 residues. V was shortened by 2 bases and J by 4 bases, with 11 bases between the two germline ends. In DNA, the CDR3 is TGTGCCAGCAGCTTACAGACAGGCTTCTATGGCTACACCTTC. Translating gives CASSLQTGFYGYTF.

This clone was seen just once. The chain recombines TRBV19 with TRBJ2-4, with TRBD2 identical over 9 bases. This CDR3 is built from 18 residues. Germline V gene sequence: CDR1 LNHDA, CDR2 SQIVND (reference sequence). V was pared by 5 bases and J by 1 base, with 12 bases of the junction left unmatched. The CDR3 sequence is CASSSHSSGGLAKNIQYF. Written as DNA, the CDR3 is TGTGCCAGTAGTTCCCATAGTAGCGGGGGTCTGGCCAAAAACATTCAGTACTTC.

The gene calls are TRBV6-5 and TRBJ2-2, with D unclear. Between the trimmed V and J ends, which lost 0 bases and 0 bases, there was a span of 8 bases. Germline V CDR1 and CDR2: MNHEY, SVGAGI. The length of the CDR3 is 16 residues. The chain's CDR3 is CASSYSASPNTGELFF. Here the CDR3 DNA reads TGTGCCAGCAGTTACTCGGCTAGTCCGAACACCGGGGAGCTGTTTTTT.

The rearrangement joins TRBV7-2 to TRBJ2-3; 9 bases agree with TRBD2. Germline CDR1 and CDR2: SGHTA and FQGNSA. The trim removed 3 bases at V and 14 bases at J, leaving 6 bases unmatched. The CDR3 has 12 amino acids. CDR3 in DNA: TGTGCCAGCAGCTTTCTTGCGGGGGGGCGGTATTTT. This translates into CASSFLAGGRYF.

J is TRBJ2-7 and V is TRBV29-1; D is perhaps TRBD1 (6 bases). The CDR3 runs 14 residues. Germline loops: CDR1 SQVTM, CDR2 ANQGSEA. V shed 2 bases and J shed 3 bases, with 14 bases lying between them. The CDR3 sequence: CSVEWPGEDYEQYF. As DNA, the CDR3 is TGCAGCGTTGAATGGCCAGGGGAAGACTACGAGCAGTACTTC.

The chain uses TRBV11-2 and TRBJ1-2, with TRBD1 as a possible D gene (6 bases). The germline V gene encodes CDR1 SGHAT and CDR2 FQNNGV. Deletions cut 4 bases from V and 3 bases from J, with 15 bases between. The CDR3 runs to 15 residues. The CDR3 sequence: CASSSLVGGHYGYTF. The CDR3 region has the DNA TGTGCCAGCAGCTCACTCGTGGGGGGCCACTATGGCTACACCTTC.

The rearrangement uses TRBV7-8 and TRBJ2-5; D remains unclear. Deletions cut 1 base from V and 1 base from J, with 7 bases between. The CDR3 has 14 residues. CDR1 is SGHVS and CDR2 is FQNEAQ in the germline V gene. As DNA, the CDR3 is TGTGCCAGCAGCTTAGACACACCCCAAGAGACCCAGTACTTC. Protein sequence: CASSLDTPQETQYF.

CDR3 residues: CASSGRQGRSYGYTF. CDR3 DNA: TGTGCCAGCAGTGGGCGACAGGGGCGAAGCTATGGCTACACCTTC. The rearrangement joins TRBV2 to TRBJ1-2; 8 bases line up with TRBD1. CDR1 is SNHLY and CDR2 is FYNNEI in the germline V gene. After removal of 4 bases from V and 4 bases from J, the junction contained 8 bases not matched to a gene. The CDR3 covers 15 residues.

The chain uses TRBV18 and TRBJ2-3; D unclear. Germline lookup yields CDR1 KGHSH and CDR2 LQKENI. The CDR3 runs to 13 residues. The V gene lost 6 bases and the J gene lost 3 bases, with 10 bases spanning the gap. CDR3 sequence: CASSLTQTDTQYF. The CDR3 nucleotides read TGTGCCAGCTCCCTCACGCAGACAGATACGCAGTATTTT. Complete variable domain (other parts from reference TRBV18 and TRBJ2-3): NAGVMQNPRHLVRRRGQEARLRCSPMKGHSHVYWYRQLPEEGLKFMVYLQKENIIDESGMPKERFSAEFPKEGPSILRIQQVVRGDSAAYFCASSLTQTDTQYFGPGTRLTVL.

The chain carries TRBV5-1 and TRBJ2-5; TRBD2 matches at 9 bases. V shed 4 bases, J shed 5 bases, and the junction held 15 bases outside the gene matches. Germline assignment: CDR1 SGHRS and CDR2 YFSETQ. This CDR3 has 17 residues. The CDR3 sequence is CASSPGEVAGAWETQYF. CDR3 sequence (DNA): TGCGCCAGCAGCCCAGGGGAGGTAGCGGGAGCTTGGGAGACCCAGTACTTC.

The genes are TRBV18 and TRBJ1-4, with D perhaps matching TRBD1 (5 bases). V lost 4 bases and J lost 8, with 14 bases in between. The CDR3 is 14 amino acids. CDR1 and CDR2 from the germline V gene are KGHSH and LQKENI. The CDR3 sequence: CASSRDPLGEKLFF. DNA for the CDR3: TGTGCCAGCTCACGGGACCCCCTGGGGGAAAAACTGTTTTTT.

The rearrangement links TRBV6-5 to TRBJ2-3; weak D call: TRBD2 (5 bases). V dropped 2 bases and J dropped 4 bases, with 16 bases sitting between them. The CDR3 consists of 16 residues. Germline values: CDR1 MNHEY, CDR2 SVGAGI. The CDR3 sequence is CASSYLLGGPADTQYF. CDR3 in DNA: TGTGCCAGCAGTTACCTCCTCGGAGGACCCGCAGATACGCAGTATTTT.

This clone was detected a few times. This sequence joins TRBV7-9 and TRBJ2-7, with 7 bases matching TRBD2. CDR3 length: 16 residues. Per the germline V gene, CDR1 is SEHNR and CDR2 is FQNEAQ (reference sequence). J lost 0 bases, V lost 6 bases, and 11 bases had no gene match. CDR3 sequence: CASSRLTSRSSYEQYF. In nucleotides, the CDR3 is TGTGCCAGCAGTCGCTTGACTAGCAGGAGCTCCTACGAGCAGTACTTC.

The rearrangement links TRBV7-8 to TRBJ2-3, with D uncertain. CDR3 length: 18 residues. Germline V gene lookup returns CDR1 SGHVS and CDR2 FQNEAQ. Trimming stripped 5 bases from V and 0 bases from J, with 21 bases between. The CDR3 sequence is CASSLLIFGQSSTDTQYF. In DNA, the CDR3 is TGTGCCAGCAGCCTTCTCATATTCGGCCAATCTAGCACAGATACGCAGTATTTT.

CDR3 amino acids: CASSLRDLGELFF. In DNA, the CDR3 is TGTGCCAGCAGCTTAAGGGACCTAGGGGAGCTGTTTTTT. J is TRBJ2-2 and V is TRBV11-3; D may correspond to TRBD1 or TRBD2 (5 bases each). Trimming pared 2 bases from V and 8 bases from J, leaving 9 bases between. The CDR3 length is 13 residues. The germline CDR1 and CDR2 sequences are SGHNT and YENEEA.

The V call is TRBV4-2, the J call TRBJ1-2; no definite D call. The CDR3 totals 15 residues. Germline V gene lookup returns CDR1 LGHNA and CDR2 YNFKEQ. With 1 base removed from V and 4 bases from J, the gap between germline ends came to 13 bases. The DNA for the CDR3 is TGTGCCAGCAGCCAAGTGGTGGGGTCGTCCTATGGCTACACCTTC. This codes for CASSQVVGSSYGYTF.

CDR3 region: CASSYRNLGTSEAFF. CDR3 DNA: TGTGCCAGCAGTTACCGGAATCTAGGGACGTCGGAAGCTTTCTTT. The chain uses TRBV6-5 and TRBJ1-1, with D maybe TRBD1 (5 bases). V was trimmed by 2 bases and J by 8 bases, leaving 18 bases between them. CDR1 and CDR2 (germline): MNHEY, SVGAGI. CDR3 length: 15 amino acids.

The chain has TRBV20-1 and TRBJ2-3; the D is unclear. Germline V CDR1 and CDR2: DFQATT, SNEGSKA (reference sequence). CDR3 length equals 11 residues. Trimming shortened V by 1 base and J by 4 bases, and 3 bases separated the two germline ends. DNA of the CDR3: TGCAGTGCTAGAGTTGCAGATACGCAGTATTTT. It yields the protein CSARVADTQYF.

CDR3 region: CASSPLRNTEAFF. The CDR3 coding sequence is TGTGCCAGCAGCCCACTACGGAACACTGAAGCTTTCTTT. This sequence joins TRBV7-9 and TRBJ1-1; no clear D gene. In germline, CDR1 is SEHNR, CDR2 FQNEAQ (reference sequence). V lost 5 bases and J 1 base, leaving 8 bases between the germline ends. The CDR3 loop spans 13 amino acids.

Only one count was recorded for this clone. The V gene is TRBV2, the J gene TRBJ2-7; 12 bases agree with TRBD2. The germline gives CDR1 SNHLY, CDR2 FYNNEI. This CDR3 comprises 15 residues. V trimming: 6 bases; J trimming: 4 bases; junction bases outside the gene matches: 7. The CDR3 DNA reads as TGTGCCAGCAGCCCCCTAGCGGGGGGGAGATACGAGCAGTACTTC. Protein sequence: CASSPLAGGRYEQYF.